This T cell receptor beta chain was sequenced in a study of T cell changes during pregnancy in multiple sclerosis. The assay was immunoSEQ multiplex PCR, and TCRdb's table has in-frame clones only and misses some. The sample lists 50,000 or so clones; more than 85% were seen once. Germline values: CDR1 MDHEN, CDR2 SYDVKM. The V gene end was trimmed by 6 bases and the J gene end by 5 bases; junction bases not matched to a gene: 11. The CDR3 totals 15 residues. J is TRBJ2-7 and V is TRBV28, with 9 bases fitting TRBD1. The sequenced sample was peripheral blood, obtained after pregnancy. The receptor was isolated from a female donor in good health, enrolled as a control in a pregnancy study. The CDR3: CASSLQGAEGHEQYF. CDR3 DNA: TGTGCCAGCAGCCTACAGGGGGCGGAAGGTCACGAGCAGTACTTC.